The entry below gives a single T cell receptor (beta chain) sequence along with its context. This record comes from a study of blood T cell repertoires in COVID-19. Study-level information: Sites across the United States, Italy and Spain contributed samples from acute and convalescent COVID-19. PBMCs, B-cell-depleted T cells, or T cells were the source of the cDNA or gDNA that made up the material.

Sequencing was performed with immunoSEQ multiplex PCR; in TCRdb, only in-frame clones are kept and a portion is missing. This table has about 270,000 clones, around 91% appearing once. Everyone who took part was roughly 18 to 89 years old, and they came from roughly 25 US areas. Which cohort a participant joined came from the clinical history participants gave. The junction had 7 bases not matched to a gene; V was cut back by 6 bases and J by 5 bases. The CDR3 length is 14 residues. From germline, CDR1 is KGHSH and CDR2 LQKENI. The J gene is TRBJ1-5, the V gene TRBV18, with 7 bases that match TRBD1. Sequencing input: PBMCs or T cells enriched from blood (not recorded which). The sequence derives from a woman in her late teens or twenties who had recovered from COVID-19. CDR3 amino acids: CASSLRQGDQPQHF. The CDR3 coding sequence is TGTGCCAGCTCGCTCCGACAGGGAGATCAGCCCCAGCATTTT.